This TCR beta chain was sequenced during a study of early T cells in non-severe SARS-CoV-2 infection. The sample holds many counts of this clonotype. The V end lost 3 bases, the J end lost 0 bases, and 11 bases lay between the germline ends. The V gene's germline CDR1 is MDHEN and CDR2 SYDVKM. This CDR3 comprises 16 residues. Each single cDNA molecule received a unique molecular identifier. Each CDR3 protein is one row after TCRdb ran MiXCR on the 5' RACE reads. The repertoire holds 79,000 or so distinct CDR3 sequences, 9.5% to 15% seen once, with around 1.2% in the top ten. The sequence came from an adult who was a healthcare worker with PCR-confirmed SARS-CoV-2 infection or an uninfected control (not recorded which). The chain recombines TRBV28 with TRBJ2-2, with D unresolved. Sequenced sample: whole blood. The CDR3 region is CASSLGSSSNTGELFF. The CDR3 region has the DNA TGTGCCAGCAGTTTGGGTAGTTCCTCGAACACCGGGGAGCTGTTTTTT.